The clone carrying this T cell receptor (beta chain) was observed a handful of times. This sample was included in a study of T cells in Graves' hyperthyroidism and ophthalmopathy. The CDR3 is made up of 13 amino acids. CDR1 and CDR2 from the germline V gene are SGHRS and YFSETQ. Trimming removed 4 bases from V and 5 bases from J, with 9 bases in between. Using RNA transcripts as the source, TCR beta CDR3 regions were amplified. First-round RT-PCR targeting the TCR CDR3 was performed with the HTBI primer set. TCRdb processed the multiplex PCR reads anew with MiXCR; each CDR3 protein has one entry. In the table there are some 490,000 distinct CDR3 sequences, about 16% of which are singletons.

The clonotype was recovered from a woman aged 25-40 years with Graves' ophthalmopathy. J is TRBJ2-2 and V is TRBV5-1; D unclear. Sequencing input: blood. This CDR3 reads CASSGEATGELFF. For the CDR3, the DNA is TGCGCCAGCAGCGGGGAAGCAACCGGGGAGCTGTTTTTT.